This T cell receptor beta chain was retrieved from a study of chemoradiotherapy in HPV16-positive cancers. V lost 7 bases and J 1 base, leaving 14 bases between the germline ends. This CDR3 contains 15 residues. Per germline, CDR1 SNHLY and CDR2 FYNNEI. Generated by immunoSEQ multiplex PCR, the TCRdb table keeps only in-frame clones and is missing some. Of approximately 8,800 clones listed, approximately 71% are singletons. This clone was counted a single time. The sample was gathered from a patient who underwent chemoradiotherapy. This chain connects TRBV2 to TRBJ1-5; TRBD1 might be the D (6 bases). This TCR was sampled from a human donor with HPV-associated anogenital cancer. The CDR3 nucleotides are TGTGCCAGCAAGGGGGACTTGGCGAGCAATCAGCCCCAGCATTTT. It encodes CASKGDLASNQPQHF.